This T cell receptor (beta chain) was obtained from a study of T cells after yellow fever vaccination. General study findings and limits: Re-detected after boosting: most primary clones, 96% of CD4 and 80% to 90% of CD8. Contamination of FACS-sorted repertoires by abundant clonotypes from the bulk population could occur.

UMIs and a universal primer site were added when TCR cDNA was made by 5'RACE template switching. From the 5' RACE reads, TCRdb called clonotypes with MiXCR, one entry per CDR3 protein. The data contain over 120,000 distinct CDR3 sequences, approximately 6.6% of them singletons. The CDR3 is 13 residues long. Germline V gene sequence: CDR1 SGHRS, CDR2 YFSETQ. V was cut by 4 bases and J by 0 bases, with 8 bases left in between. This clonotype has a count of ten or more. Its matching antigen is unknown. Specimen: CD4+ T cells sorted from PBMCs, collected 10 days after the yellow fever booster vaccination. This TCR came from a man aged 25-40 years who received the YFV17D yellow fever vaccine. The rearrangement joins TRBV5-1 to TRBJ2-7; TRBD2 might be the D (5 bases). As DNA, the CDR3 is TGCGCCAGCAGCCCCAGCGGCTCCTACGAGCAGTACTTC. Translating gives CASSPSGSYEQYF.